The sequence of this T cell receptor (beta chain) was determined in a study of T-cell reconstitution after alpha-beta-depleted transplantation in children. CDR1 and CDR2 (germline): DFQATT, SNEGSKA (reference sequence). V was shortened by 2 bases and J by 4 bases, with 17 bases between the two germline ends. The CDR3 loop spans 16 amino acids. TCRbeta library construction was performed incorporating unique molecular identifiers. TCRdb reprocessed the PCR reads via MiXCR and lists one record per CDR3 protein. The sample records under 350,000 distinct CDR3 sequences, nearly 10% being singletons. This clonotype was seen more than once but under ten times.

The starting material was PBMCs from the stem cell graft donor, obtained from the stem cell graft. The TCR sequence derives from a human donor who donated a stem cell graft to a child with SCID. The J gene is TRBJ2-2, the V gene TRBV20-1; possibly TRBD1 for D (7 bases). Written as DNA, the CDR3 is TGCAGTGCTAGATCGGTCTACAGGGGAGGCACCGGGGAGCTGTTTTTT. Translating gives CSARSVYRGGTGELFF.